This T cell receptor beta chain was observed in a study of blood T cell repertoires in COVID-19. Study information: Some COVID-19 samples were acute and others convalescent; all came from the United States, Italy and Spain.

Each participant's cohort was designated according to participant-reported clinical history. Donors in Cohort 3 counted as recovered after two negative PCRs, clearance, or symptom resolution. V lost 2 bases, J lost 8 bases, and 6 bases stayed unmatched. This CDR3 region has 16 residues. CDR1 is MNHEY, CDR2 SMNVEV, per germline (reference sequence). Authors' methods: Reference gene primer amplification gave nucleated cell count estimates. The data were produced by immunoSEQ multiplex PCR, yet TCRdb's version contains in-frame clones alone and is incomplete. The DNA gave D and trimming, while V, J and clone size come from that table. Of about 380,000 clones listed, more than 75% were seen once; the top ten hold more than 0.95%.

This receptor was taken from a woman aged 18-35 years who had recovered from COVID-19. Specimen: PBMCs or T cells enriched from blood (not recorded which). The chain employs TRBV27 and TRBJ2-1; TRBD2 matches at 13 bases. CDR3 protein: CASSLLGLAGNDEQFF. The CDR3 DNA follows: TGTGCCAGCAGTTTACTGGGACTAGCGGGGAACGATGAGCAGTTCTTC.